This TCR beta chain appears in the sequencing data of a study of vaccination and CD4 T cells after COVID-19 (dated by TCRdb to the early 2020s). As for the study more broadly: Every convalescent patient had a positive nasal swab PCR test for SARS-CoV-2, with mild disease in 9 or 10 patients and severe disease in one. The convalescent cohort included six males and four females, with two Hispanic individuals, seven Caucasians, two Asians and one multiracial person. Post-vaccine blood samples were taken a median of roughly 75 days after the second vaccine dose, with a range of about 13 to 250 days. Post-COVID blood samples from convalescent patients were collected a median of roughly 100 days after diagnosis, with a range of about 35 to 180 days. Control cultures received a CEFX viral epitope pool as the positive control, an HIV-1 Nef peptide pool as the negative control, or no peptide. Culture stimuli were overlapping spike peptide pools from SARS-CoV-2 and from the common cold coronaviruses HCoV-NL63, HCoV-OC43 and HCoV-229E. Participants received two doses of either the Pfizer-BioNTech BNT162b2 vaccine (n=8) or the Moderna mRNA-1273 vaccine (n=2). The spike-specific CD4+ TCR repertoire was compared before and after mRNA vaccination in approximately ten COVID-19 convalescent patients and several infection-naive healthy vaccine recipients. The paper's findings and limits, for the study overall: In convalescent patients, nearly all vaccine-specific clones (304 of 307) were found to be mono-reactive for SARS-CoV-2 spike rather than cross-reactive with common cold coronaviruses. The median number of SARS-CoV-2-reactive clonotypes rose from approximately 20 after infection to 38 after vaccination, but the change was not significant. Only a relatively small number of convalescent patients were included in the study, and early timepoints following natural infection were not analyzed. Among the post-vaccine SARS-CoV-2-reactive clones in convalescent patients, a median 86.3% showed up only after vaccination, which suggests vaccine-specific priming.

The CDR3 runs 15 residues from the cysteine to the phenylalanine. Of all the DNA, just the CDR3 is kept, 45 bases in frame from base 1. CDR1 SGHAT and CDR2 FQNNGV were looked up in the germline V gene. Compared with germline, V lacks 1 base and J lacks 5 bases; bases without a gene match: 4. The meaning of the sample's treatment or condition label: roughly 10-day PBMC culture with coronavirus spike peptide pools or control peptides (ViraFEST assay). The ViraFEST assay, used in the study, expanded antigen-specific T cells with peptide pools and then identified the expanded clonotypes through TCR sequencing. The positive SARS-CoV-2 PCR tests of the convalescent patients were dated from March to December 2020, before the Alpha, Beta and Delta variants emerged in the United States. Roughly 2.1 million PBMCs per well were cultured in IMDM with 5% human AB serum and 8.5 to 10 IU/ml IL-2, plus 10 ug/ml peptide pools. On days 3 and 7, half of the culture medium was replaced with fresh IL-2-containing medium. CD4+ T cells were isolated after less than twelve days of culture through negative selection using the EasySep CD4+ T cell isolation kit. Ficoll-Paque Plus gradient centrifugation was used to isolate PBMCs from whole blood, and the isolated PBMCs were then either used fresh or cryopreserved at -140C. Each culture condition was generally run in triplicate wells.

Library preparation employed PCR. At the Johns Hopkins FTIC core, DNA from the cultured CD4+ T cells underwent TCR sequencing with the Oncomine TCR Beta short-read assay. Genomic DNA was extracted from the cultured CD4+ T cells with the QIAamp micro DNA kit. Oncomine TCR Beta libraries from cultured CD4+ T cells were pooled using unique dual indexes and sequenced on an Illumina iSeq 100. The study's processing was this. Non-productive sequences were removed, and CDR3s that did not start with C, did not end with F or W, or were shorter than 7 amino acids were discarded. The MANAFEST web application identified antigen-specific clonotypes by comparing peptide-stimulated wells against reference wells and other culture wells. For a clone to be called positive, the clone needed an FDR below 0.05, an odds ratio above 5, and a productive frequency above 0.1% in at least two of three replicate wells. Clonotypes that were significantly expanded in both SARS-CoV-2 spike wells and at least one common cold coronavirus spike condition were defined as cross-reactive. Using R version 3.6.1, CDR3 homology was evaluated through Levenshtein distances (stringdist) along with unrooted phylogenetic trees (ape). In TCRdb, the public reads were trimmed at Q25 with fastp and aligned with MiXCR, with productive beta chains retained. One record per CDR3 amino acid sequence lists the most common genes and DNA. In this record, the V and J calls reflect TCRdb's handling and not the investigators' own analysis. This sample has some 18,000 distinct CDR3 sequences in its table, and approximately 53% of those were observed once. The ten top clones hold over 9% of the sample.

Notes on this clonotype: Its binding antigen is unknown. No clone much larger than this one lies a single base away; base qualities are absent.

The receptor's source is a human donor who had recovered from COVID-19. The chain links TRBV11-2 with TRBJ1-1, with 10 middle bases fitting TRBD1. The sample was CD4+ T cells from blood, cultured in vitro. Here is the DNA: TGTGCCAGCAGCTTAGGACAGGGGGCGGGTACTGAAGCTTTCTTT. Translated, this is CASSLGQGAGTEAFF.